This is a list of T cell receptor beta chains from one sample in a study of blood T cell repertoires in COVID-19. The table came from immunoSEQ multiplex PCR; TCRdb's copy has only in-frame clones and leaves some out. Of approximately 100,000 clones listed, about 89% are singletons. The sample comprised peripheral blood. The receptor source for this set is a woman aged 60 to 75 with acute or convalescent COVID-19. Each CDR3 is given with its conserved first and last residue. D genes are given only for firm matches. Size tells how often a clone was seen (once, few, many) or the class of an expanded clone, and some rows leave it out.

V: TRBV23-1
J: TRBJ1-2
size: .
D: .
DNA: TGCGCCAGCAGTCAATCGGGCAGGGCAGACGATGGCTACACCTTC
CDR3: CASSQSGRADDGYTF

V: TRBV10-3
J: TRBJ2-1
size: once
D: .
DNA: TGTGCCATCAGTGACCCCGGGGAGGCAGGCCTCTTC
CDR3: CAISDPGEAGLF

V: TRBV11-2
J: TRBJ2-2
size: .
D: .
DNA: TGTGCCAGCAGCTTAGGTCGGAGAACTTCCGGGGAGCTGTTTTTT
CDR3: CASSLGRRTSGELFF

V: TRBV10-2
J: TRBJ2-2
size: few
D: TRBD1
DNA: TGCGCCAGCAGAGGGACAGGGAAGAACACCGGGGAGCTGTTTTTT
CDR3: CASRGTGKNTGELFF

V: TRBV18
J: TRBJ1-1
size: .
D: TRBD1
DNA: TGTGCCAGCTCACTCACGGGACAGGGGAAAATTGGGACTGAAGCTTTCTTT
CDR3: CASSLTGQGKIGTEAFF

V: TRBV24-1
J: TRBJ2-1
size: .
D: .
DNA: TGTGCCACCAGTGATTCCGGAGTCGTCTACAATGAGCAGTTCTTC
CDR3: CATSDSGVVYNEQFF

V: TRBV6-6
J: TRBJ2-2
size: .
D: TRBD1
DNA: TGTGCCAGCAGTAAGACAGGGGGGAACACCGGGGAGCTGTTTTTT
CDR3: CASSKTGGNTGELFF

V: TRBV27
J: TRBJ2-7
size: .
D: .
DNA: TGTGCCAGCAGTTTAAATCCGGGGAGGTACGAGCAGTACTTC
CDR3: CASSLNPGRYEQYF

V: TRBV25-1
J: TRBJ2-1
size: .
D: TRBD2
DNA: TGTGCCAGCAGTGAACGACTAGCGGATAACAATGAGCAGTTCTTC
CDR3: CASSERLADNNEQFF

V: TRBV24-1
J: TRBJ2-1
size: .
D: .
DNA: TGTGCCACCAGTGATTTTGGGGGACTCACCTACAATGAGCAGTTCTTC
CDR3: CATSDFGGLTYNEQFF

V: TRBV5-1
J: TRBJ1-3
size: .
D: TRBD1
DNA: TGCGCCAGCAGCTCGGGACAGGAAATAAACACCATATATTTT
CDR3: CASSSGQEINTIYF

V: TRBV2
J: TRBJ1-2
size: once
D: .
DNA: TGTGCCAGTACCGACAGGCCCGCTAATGGCTACACCTTC
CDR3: CASTDRPANGYTF

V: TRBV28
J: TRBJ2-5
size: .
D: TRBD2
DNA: TGTGCCAGCAGTTTATCCGGACTAGCGGGGGTGTACCAAGAGACCCAGTACTTC
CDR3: CASSLSGLAGVYQETQYF

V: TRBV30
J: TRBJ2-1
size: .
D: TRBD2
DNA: TGTGCCTGGACCGCCCCGGGACTAGCGTCTGGAGAGCAGTTCTTC
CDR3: CAWTAPGLASGEQFF

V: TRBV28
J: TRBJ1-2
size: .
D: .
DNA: TGTGCCAGCAGCCCCAGTACTGGCTACACCTTC
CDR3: CASSPSTGYTF

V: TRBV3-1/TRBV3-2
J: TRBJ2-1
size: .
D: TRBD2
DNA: TGTGCCAGCAGCCAAGATCATCCGGCTAGCGGGAGGGCCAATGAGCAGTTCTTC
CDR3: CASSQDHPASGRANEQFF

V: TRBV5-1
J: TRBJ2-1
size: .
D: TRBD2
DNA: TGCGCCAGCAGCTCCGGACTAGCGGGGCACTCCTACAATGAGCAGTTCTTC
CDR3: CASSSGLAGHSYNEQFF

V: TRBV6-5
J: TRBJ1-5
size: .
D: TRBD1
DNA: TGTGCCACGAGGCAGGGGGCGGTTCAGCCCCAGCATTTT
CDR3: CATRQGAVQPQHF

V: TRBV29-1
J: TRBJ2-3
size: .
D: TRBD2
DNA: TGCAGCGTGGCCGGGACTAGCGGCACAGATACGCAGTATTTT
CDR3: CSVAGTSGTDTQYF

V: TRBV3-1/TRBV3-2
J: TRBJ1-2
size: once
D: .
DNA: TGTGCCAGCAGCCAAGTGGGAGGATACGGCTACACCTTC
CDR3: CASSQVGGYGYTF

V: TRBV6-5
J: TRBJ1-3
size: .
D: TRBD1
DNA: TGTGCCAGCAGCCGGCAGGGGGCGCGTGGAAACACCATATATTTT
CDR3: CASSRQGARGNTIYF

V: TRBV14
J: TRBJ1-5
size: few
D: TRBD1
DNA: TGTGCCAGCAGCCAAAAAAGACAGGGAGGAGATCCCCAGCATTTT
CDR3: CASSQKRQGGDPQHF

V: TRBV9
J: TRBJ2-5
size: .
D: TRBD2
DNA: TGTGCCAGCAGCCCAAGACTAGCGGGGGTAAAAGAGACCCAGTACTTC
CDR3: CASSPRLAGVKETQYF

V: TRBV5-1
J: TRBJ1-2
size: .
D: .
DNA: TGCGCCAGCAGCTCCGAGGGTTTCTATGGCTACACCTTC
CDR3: CASSSEGFYGYTF

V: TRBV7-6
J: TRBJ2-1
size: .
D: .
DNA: TGTGCCAGCACCCAAAAGAGGGGGAGTCATGAGCAGTTCTTC
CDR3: CASTQKRGSHEQFF

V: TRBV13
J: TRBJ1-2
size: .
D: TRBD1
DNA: TGTGCCAGCAATAGGGGACAGAGTAACTATGGCTACACCTTC
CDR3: CASNRGQSNYGYTF

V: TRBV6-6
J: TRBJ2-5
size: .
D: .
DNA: TGTGCCAGCATTCGCACCTCGGAAGAGACCCAGTACTTC
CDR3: CASIRTSEETQYF

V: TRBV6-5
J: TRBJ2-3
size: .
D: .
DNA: TGTGCCAGCAGCGGGGATACGCAGTATTTT
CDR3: CASSGDTQYF

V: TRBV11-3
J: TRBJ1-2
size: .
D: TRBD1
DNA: TGTGCCAGCAGCTTAGATGTCAGGGGGTACGGCTACACCTTC
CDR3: CASSLDVRGYGYTF

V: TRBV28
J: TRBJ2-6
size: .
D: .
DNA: TGTGCCAGCAGTTTATCCGTAGGGGTCCCTGGGGCCAACGTCCTGACTTTC
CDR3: CASSLSVGVPGANVLTF

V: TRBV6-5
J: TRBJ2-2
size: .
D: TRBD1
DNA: TGTGCCACTAGGACAGGGGGCCACGGGGAGCTGTTTTTT
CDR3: CATRTGGHGELFF

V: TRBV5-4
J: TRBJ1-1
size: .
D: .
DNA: TGTGCCAGCAGCCGTTTTCAGGGAGGGAACACTGAAGCTTTCTTT
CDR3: CASSRFQGGNTEAFF

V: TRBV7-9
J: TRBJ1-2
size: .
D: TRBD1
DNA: TGTGCCAGCAGCTTAGTGGGGGTCACCGGGACAGGGGGTAACTATGGCTACACCTTC
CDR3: CASSLVGVTGTGGNYGYTF

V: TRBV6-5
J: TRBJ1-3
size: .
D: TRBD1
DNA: TGTGCCAGCAGTTACAGGGGGCCGGGAAACACCATATATTTT
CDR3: CASSYRGPGNTIYF

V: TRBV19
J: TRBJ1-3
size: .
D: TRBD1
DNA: TGTGCCAGTAGTCCCGGGACAGGAACCTCTGGAAACACCATATATTTT
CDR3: CASSPGTGTSGNTIYF

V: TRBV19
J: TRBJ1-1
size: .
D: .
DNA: TGTGCCAGTAGTATGCGCACTGAAGCTTTCTTT
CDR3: CASSMRTEAFF

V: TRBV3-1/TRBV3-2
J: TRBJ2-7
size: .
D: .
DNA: TGTGCCAGCAGCCAGGTACAGTCATACATGGGGAGCTACGAGCAGTACTTC
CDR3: CASSQVQSYMGSYEQYF

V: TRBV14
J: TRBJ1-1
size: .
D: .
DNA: TGTGCCAGCAGCCAGAATAGGAACACTGAAGCTTTCTTT
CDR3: CASSQNRNTEAFF

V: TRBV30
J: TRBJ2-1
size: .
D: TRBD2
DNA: TGTGCCTGGAGTGTAAATAGCGGGAATTTGAATGAGCAGTTCTTC
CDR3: CAWSVNSGNLNEQFF

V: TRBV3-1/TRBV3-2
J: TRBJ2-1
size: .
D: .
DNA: TGTGCCAGCAGCCAAGACAGGGGCCTCTCCTACAATGAGCAGTTCTTC
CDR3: CASSQDRGLSYNEQFF

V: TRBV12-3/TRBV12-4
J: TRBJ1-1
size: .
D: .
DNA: TGTGCCAGCAGTTTAGCGCGCGGGACTGAAGCTTTCTTT
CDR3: CASSLARGTEAFF

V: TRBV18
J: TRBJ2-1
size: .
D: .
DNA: TGTGCCAGCTCACCACGGGGCCCGCCCTCCTACAATGAGCAGTTCTTC
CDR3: CASSPRGPPSYNEQFF

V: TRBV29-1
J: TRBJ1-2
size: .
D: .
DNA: TGCAGCGTTGACATTAGGGGCTATGGCTACACCTTC
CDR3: CSVDIRGYGYTF

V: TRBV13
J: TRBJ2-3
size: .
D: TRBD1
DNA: TGTGCCAGCAGCTTGGGACAGTCCACAGATACGCAGTATTTT
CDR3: CASSLGQSTDTQYF